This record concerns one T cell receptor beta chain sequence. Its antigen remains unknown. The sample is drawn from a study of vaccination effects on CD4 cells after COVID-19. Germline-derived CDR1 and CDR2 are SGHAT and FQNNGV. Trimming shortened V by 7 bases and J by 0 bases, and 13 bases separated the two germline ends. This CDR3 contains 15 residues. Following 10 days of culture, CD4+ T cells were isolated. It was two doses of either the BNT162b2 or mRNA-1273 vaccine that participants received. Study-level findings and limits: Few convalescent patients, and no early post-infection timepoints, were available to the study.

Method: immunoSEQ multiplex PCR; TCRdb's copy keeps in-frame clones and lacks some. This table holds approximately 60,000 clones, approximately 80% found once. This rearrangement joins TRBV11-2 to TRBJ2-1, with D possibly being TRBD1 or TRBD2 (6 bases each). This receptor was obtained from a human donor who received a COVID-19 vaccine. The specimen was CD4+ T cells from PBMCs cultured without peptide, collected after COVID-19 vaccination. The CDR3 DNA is TGTGCCAGCACCTGGGGGGCTAGCTCCTACAATGAGCAGTTCTTC. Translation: CASTWGASSYNEQFF. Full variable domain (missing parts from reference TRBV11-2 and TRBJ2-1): EAGVAQSPRYKIIEKRQSVAFWCNPISGHATLYWYQQILGQGPKLLIQFQNNGVVDDSQLPKDRFSAERLKGVDSTLKIQPAKLEDSAVYLCASTWGASSYNEQFFGPGTRLTVL.